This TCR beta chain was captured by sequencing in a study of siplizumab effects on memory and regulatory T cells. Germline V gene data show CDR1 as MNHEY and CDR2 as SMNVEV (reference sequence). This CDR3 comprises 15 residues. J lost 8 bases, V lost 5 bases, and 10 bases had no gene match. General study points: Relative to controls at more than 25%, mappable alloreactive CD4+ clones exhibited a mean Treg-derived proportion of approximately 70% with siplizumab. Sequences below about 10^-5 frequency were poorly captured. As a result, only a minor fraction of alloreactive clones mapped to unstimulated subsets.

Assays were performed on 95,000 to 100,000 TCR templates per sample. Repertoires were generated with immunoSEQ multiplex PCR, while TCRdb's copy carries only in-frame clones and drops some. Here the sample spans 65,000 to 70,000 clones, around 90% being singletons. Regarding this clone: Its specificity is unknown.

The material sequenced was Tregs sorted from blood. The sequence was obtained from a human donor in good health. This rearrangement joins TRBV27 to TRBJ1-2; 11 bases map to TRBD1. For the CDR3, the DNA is TGTGCCAGCAGTCCTAGGGACAGGGGGATTAGGGGCTACACCTTC. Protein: CASSPRDRGIRGYTF.